This T cell receptor (beta chain) was recovered during a study of Ad26.COV2.S vaccination and SARS-CoV-2 variants. At the level of the study: In the study, Ad26.COV2.S was injected intramuscularly once, or twice 56 days apart.

The treatment denotes: around 19 received Ad26.COV2.S at low or high dose, single or two shots; about five received placebo; per-sample allocation not given. The investigators took samples on day 63 after the first vaccine or placebo injection. The germline V and J ends were trimmed by 6 bases and 9 bases, with 12 bases remaining between them. This CDR3 has 12 residues. Germline CDR1 and CDR2: MRHNA and SNTAGT. Turning to this clone: Antigen: not known.

TCRdb keeps only in-frame clones here, not all; method: immunoSEQ multiplex PCR. The profile shows 300,000 to 350,000 clones, 88% of them singletons. The study's findings and limits: Vaccine recipients had higher spike-specific TCR breadth than placebo recipients.

The sample was peripheral blood, taken in a trial of Ad26.COV2.S vaccine versus placebo. The chain has TRBV6-4 and TRBJ1-5; unclear D gene. The clonotype was recovered from a person between 18 and 65 years old who received the Ad26.COV2.S COVID-19 vaccine or a placebo. CDR3 coding DNA: TGTGCCAGCAGAGGGAACTATGGGCCCCAGCATTTT. Translating it yields CASRGNYGPQHF.